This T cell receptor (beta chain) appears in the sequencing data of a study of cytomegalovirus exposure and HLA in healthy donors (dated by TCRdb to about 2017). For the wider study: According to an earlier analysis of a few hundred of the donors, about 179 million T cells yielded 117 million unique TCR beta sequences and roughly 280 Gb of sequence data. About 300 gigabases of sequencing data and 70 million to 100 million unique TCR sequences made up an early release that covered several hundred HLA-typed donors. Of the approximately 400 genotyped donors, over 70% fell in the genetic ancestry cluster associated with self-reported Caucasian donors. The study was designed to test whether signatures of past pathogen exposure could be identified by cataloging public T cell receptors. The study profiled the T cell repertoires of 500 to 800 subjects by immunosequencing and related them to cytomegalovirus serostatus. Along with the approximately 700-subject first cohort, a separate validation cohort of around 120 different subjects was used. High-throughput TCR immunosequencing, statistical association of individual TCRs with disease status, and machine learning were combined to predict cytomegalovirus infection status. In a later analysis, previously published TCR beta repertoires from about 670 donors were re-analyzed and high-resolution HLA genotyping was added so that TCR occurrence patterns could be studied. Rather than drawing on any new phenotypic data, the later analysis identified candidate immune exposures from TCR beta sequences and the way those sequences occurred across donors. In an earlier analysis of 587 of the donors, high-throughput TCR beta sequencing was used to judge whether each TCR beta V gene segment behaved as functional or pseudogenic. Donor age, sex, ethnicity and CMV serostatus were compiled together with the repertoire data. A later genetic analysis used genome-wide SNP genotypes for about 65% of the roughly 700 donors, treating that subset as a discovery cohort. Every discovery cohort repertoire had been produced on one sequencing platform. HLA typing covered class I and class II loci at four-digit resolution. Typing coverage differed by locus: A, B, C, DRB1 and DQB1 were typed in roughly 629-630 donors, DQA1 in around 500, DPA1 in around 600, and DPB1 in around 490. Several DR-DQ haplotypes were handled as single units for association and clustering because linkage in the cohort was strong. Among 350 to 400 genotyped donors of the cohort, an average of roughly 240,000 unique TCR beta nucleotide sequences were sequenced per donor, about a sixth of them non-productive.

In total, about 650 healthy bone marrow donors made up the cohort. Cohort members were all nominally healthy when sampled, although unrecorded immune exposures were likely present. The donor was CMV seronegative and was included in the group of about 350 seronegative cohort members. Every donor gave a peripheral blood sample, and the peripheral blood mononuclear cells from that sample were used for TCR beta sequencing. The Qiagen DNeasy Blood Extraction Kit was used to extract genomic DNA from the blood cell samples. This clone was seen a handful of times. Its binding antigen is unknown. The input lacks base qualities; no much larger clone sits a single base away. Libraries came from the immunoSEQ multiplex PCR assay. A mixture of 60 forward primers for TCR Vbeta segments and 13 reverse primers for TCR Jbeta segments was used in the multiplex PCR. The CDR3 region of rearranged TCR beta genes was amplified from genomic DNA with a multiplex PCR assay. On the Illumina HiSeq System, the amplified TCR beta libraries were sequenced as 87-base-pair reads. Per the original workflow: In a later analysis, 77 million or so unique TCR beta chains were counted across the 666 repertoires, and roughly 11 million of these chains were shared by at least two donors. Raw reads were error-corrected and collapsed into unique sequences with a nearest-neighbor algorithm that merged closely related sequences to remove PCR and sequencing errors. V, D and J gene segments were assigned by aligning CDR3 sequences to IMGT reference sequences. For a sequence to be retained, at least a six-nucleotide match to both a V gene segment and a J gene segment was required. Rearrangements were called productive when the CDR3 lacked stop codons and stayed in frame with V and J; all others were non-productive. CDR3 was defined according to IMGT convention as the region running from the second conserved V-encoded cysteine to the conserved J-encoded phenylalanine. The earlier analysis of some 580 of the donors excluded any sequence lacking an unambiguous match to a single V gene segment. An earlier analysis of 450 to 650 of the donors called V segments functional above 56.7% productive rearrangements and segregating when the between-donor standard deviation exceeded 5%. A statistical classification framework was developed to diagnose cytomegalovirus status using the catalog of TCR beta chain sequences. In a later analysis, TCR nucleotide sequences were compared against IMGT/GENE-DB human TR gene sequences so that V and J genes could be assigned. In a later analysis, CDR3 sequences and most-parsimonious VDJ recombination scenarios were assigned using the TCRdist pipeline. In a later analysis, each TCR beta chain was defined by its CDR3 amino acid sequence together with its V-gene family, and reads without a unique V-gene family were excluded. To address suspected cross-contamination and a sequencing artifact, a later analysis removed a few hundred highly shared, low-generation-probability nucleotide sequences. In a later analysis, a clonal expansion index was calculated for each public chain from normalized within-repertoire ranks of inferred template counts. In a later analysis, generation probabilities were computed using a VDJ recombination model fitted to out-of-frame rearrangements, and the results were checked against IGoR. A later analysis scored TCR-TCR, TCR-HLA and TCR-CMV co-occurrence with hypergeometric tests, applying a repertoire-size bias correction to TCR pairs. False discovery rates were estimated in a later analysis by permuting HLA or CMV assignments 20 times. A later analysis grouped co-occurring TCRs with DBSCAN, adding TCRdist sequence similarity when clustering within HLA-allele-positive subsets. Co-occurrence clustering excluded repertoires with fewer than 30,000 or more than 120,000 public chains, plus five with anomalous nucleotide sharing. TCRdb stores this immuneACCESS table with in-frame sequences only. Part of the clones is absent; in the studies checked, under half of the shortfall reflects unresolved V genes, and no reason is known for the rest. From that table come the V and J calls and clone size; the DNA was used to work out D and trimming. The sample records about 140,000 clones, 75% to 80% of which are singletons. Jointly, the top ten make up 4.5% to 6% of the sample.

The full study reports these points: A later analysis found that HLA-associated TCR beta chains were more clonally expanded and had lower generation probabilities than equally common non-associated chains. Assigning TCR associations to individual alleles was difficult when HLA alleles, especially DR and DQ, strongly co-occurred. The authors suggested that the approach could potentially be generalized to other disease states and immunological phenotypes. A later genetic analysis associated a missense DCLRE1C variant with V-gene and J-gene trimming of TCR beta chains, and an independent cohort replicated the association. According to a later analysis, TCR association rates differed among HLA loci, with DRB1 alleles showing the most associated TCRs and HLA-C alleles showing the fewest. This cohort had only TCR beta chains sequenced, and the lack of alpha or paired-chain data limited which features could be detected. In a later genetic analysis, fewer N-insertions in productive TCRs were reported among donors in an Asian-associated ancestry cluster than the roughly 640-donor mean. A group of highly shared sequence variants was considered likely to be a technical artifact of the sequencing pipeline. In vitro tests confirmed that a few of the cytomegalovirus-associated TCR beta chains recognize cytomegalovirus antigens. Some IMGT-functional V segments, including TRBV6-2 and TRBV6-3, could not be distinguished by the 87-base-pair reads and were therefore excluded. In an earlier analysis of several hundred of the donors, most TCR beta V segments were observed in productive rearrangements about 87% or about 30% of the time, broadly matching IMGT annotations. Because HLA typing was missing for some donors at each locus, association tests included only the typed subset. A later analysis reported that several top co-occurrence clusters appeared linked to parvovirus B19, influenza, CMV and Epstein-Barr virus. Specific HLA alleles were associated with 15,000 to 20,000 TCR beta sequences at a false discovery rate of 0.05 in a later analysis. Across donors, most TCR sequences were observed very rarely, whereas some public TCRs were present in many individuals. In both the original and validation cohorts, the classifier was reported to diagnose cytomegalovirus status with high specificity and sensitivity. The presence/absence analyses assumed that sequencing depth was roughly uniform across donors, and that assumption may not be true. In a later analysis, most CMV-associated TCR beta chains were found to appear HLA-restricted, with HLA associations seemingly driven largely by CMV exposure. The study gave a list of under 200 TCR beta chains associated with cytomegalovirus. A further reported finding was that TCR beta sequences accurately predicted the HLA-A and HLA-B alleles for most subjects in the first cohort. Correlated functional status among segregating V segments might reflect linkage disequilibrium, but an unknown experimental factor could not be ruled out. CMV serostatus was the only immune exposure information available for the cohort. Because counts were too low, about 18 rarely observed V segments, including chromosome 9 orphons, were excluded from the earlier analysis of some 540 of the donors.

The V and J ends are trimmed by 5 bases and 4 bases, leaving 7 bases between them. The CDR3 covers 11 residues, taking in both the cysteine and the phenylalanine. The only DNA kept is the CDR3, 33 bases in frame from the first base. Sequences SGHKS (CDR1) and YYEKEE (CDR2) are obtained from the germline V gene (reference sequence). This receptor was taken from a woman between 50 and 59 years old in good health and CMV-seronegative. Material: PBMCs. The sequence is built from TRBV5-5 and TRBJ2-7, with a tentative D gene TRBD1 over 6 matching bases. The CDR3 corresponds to CASRDRYEQYF. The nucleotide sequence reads TGTGCCAGCAGAGACAGGTACGAGCAGTACTTC.